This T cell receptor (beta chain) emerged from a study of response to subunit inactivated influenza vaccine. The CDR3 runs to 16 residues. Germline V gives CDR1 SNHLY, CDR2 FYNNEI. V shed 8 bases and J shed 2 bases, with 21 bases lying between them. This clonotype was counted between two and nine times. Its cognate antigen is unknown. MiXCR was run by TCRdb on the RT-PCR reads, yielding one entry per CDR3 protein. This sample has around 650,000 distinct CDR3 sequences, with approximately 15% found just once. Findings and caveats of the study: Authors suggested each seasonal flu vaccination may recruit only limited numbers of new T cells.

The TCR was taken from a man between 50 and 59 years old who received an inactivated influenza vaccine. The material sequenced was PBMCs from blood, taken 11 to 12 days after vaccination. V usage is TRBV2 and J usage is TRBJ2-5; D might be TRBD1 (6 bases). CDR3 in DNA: TGTGCCAGCTCATACACCCTACGAGGGGGTCAAGAGACCCAGTACTTC. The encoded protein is CASSYTLRGGQETQYF. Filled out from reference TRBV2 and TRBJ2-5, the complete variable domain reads EPEVTQTPSHQVTQMGQEVILRCVPISNHLYFYWYRQILGQKVEFLVSFYNNEISEKSEIFDDQFSVERPDGSNFTLKIRSTKLEDSAMYFCASSYTLRGGQETQYFGPGTRLLVL.